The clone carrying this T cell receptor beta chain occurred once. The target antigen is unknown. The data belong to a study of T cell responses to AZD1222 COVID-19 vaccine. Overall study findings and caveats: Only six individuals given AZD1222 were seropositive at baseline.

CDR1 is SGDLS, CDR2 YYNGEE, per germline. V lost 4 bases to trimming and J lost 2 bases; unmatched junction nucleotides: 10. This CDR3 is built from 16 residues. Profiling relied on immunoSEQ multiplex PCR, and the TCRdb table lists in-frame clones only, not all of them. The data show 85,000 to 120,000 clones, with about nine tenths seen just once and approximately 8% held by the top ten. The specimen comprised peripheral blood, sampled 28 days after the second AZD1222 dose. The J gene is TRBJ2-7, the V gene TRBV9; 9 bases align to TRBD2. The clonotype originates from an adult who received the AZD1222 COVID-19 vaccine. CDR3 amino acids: CASSPVPLAGTYEQYF. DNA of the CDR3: TGTGCCAGCAGCCCAGTCCCCCTAGCGGGGACCTACGAGCAGTACTTC.